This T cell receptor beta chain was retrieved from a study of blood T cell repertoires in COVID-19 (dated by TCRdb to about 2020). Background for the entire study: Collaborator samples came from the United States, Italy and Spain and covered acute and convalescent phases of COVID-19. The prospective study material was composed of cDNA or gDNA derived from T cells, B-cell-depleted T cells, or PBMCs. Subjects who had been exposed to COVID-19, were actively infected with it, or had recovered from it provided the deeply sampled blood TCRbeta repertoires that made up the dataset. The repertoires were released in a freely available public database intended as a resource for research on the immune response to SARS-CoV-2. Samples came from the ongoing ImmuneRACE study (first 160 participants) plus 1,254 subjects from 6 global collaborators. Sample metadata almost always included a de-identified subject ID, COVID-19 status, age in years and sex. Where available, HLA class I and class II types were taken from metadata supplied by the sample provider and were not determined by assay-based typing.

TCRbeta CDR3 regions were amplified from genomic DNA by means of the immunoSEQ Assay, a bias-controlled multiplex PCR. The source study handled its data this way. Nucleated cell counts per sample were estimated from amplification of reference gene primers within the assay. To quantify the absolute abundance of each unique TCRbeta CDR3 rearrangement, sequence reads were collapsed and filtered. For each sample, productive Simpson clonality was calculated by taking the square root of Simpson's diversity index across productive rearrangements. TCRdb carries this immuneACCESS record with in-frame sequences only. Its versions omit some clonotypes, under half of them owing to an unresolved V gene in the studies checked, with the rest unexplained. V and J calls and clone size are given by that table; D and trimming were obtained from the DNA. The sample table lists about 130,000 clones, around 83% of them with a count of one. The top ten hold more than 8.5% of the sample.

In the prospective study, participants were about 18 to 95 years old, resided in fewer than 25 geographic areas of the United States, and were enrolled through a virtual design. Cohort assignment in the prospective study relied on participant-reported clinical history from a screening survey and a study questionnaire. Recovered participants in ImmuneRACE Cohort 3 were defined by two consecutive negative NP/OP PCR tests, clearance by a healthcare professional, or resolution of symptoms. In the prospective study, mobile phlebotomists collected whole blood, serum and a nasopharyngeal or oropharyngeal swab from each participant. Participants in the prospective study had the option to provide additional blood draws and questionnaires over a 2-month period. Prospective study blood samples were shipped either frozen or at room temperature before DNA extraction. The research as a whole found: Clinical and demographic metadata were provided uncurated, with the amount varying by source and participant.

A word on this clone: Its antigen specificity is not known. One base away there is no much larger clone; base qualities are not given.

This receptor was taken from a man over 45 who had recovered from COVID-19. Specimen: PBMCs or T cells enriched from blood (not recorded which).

In nucleotide form, the sequence is TGTGCCAGCAGCTTAGCGGGAGGGATAAACATTCAGTACTTC. Translated, this is CASSLAGGINIQYF. This chain is built from TRBV7-9 and TRBJ2-4, with TRBD2 identical over 7 junction bases. The CDR3 goes from the cysteine to the phenylalanine over 14 residues. The retained sequence is limited to the CDR3, 42 bases, with the frame set at the first base. CDR1 and CDR2 were assigned from the germline V gene (reference sequence) as SEHNR and FQNEAQ. After removal of 0 bases from V and 6 bases from J, the junction retains 2 bases not matched to a gene.